This TCR beta chain was recorded in a study of T cell repertoires and HLA-DP antigens. Using immunoSEQ multiplex PCR, the repertoire was profiled, and TCRdb retains in-frame clones only, with some absent. This sample has over 60,000 clones; about 82% occur once, and the top ten carry roughly 1.5%. Per the germline V gene, CDR1 is SGHVS and CDR2 is FNYEAQ. The CDR3 is 18 residues long. J lost 1 base, V lost 1 base, and 7 bases had no gene match. As regards this clone: No antigen is known for it.

The receptor was isolated from a man aged 55 to 69 in good health and CMV-seronegative. V gene TRBV7-6 combines with J gene TRBJ1-6; 7 positions agree with TRBD1. Material: CD4+ T cells from PBMCs. The CDR3 sequence is CASSLGDEGASYNSPLHF. The CDR3 nucleotides read TGTGCCAGCAGCTTAGGTGACGAGGGGGCTTCCTATAATTCACCCCTCCACTTT.